The next 32 T cell receptor beta chains were all read from a single sample in a study of beta chain features in type 1 diabetes. Antigens for these TCRs are unknown. Notes on the study in general: Type 1 diabetes patients had moderately but significantly shorter TCRB CDR3s in all four CD4+ subsets.

The investigators reverse transcribed all of the isolated RNA, so they sequenced expressed TCRB transcripts. The method was immunoSEQ multiplex PCR; TCRdb's version includes in-frame clones alone and lacks a portion of them. The data hold roughly 150,000 clones, with roughly 65% observed a single time. Sequencing used naive CD4+ T cells from blood. Receptors were obtained from a man between 25 and 39 years old with type 1 diabetes.

This chain joins TRBV14 and TRBJ1-2, with D possibly matching TRBD1 (6 bases). The germline gives CDR1 SGHDN, CDR2 FVKESK. CDR3 length equals 16 residues. Deletions cut 2 bases from V and 6 bases from J, with 19 bases between. CDR3 region: CASSQWIGQKYDGYTF. CDR3 DNA sequence: TGTGCCAGCAGCCAATGGATCGGACAGAAGTACGATGGCTACACCTTC.

This clone was seen once. This chain joins TRBV7-2 and TRBJ1-2, with D unresolved. This CDR3 spans 15 amino acids. V was cut by 1 base and J by 3 bases, with 12 bases left in between. Per the germline V gene, CDR1 is SGHTA and CDR2 is FQGNSA. CDR3 region: CASSLEQLTYYGYTF. CDR3 DNA: TGTGCCAGCAGCTTAGAGCAGCTTACCTACTATGGCTACACCTTC.

The rearrangement uses TRBV9 and TRBJ2-1, with 7 bases that match TRBD2. The junction had 4 bases not matched to a gene; V was cut back by 1 base and J by 3 bases. The CDR3 has 15 residues. Germline V lookup: CDR1 SGDLS, CDR2 YYNGEE. The CDR3 nucleotides are TGTGCCAGCAGCGTACTCGGGGGGAACTACAATGAGCAGTTCTTC. Amino acids: CASSVLGGNYNEQFF.

The J gene is TRBJ2-1, the V gene TRBV2; D unclear. Germline-derived CDR1 and CDR2 are SNHLY and FYNNEI. CDR3 length: 11 amino acids. The V end lost 7 bases, the J end lost 3 bases, and 4 bases lay between the germline ends. In DNA, the CDR3 is TGTGCCAGCACCTTCTACAATGAGCAGTTCTTC. It codes for CASTFYNEQFF. The full variable domain, with the rest looked up from reference TRBV2 and TRBJ2-1, is EPEVTQTPSHQVTQMGQEVILRCVPISNHLYFYWYRQILGQKVEFLVSFYNNEISEKSEIFDDQFSVERPDGSNFTLKIRSTKLEDSAMYFCASTFYNEQFFGPGTRLTVL.

As regards this clone: One junction end disagrees with the germline gene, perhaps due to a read error. The rearrangement links TRBV7-7 to TRBJ2-3, with D possibly TRBD2 on 6 matching bases. Per germline, CDR1 SSHAT and CDR2 FNYEAQ (reference sequence). This CDR3 has 13 residues. As DNA, the CDR3 is TGTGCTAGCAGCTTATCGGGAGCAGATACGCAGTATTTT. Protein product: CASSLSGADTQYF.

CDR3 protein: CASSPDRGSYEQYF. The CDR3 nucleotides read TGTGCCAGCAGCCCCGACAGGGGCTCCTACGAGCAGTACTTC. The genes are TRBV7-2 and TRBJ2-7; 8 bases match TRBD1. The germline V gene encodes CDR1 SGHTA and CDR2 FQGNSA. CDR3 length: 14 residues. V shed 5 bases, J shed 0 bases, and the junction held 3 bases outside the gene matches. Full variable domain (missing parts from reference TRBV7-2 and TRBJ2-7): GAGVSQSPSNKVTEKGKDVELRCDPISGHTALYWYRQSLGQGLEFLIYFQGNSAPDKSGLPSDRFSAERTGGSVSTLTIQRTQQEDSAVYLCASSPDRGSYEQYFGPGTRLTVT.

This sequence joins TRBV7-2 and TRBJ2-7; D gene ambiguous. Germline V gives CDR1 SGHTA, CDR2 FQGNSA. This CDR3 comprises 15 residues. V was cut by 2 bases and J by 6 bases, with 17 bases left in between. Written as DNA, the CDR3 is TGTGCCAGCAGCTTATCTCTGGGAAGAGAGGCCGAGCAGTACTTC. This encodes CASSLSLGREAEQYF.

This clone was detected only once. This sequence joins TRBV4-3 and TRBJ2-2, with 7 bases fitting TRBD1. This CDR3 comprises 17 residues. The germline CDR1 and CDR2 sequences are LGHNA and YSLEER. Trimming at V came to 1 base and at J to 6 bases, leaving 11 bases not matched to a gene. The chain's CDR3 is CASSQARQGMKPGELFF. CDR3 sequence (DNA): TGCGCCAGCAGCCAAGCGCGACAGGGCATGAAACCCGGGGAGCTGTTTTTT.

This chain links TRBV7-6 with TRBJ2-5; D remains unclear. This CDR3 is built from 12 residues. Deletions cut 5 bases from V and 2 bases from J, with 6 bases between. CDR1 is SGHVS and CDR2 is FNYEAQ in the germline V gene. This chain's CDR3 is CASSLLQETQYF. CDR3 DNA sequence: TGTGCCAGCAGCCTCCTGCAAGAGACCCAGTACTTC.

The chain joins TRBV30 to TRBJ1-5; D remains unclear. CDR1 and CDR2 (germline): GTSNPN, SVGIG (reference sequence). The CDR3 loop spans 13 amino acids. Between the trimmed V and J ends, which lost 1 base and 2 bases, there was a span of 6 bases. CDR3 nucleotides: TGTGCCTGGAGTGGCGTTGGCAATCAGCCCCAGCATTTT. Translating gives CAWSGVGNQPQHF.

This CDR3 reads CASSFDRPGESYTF. The DNA for the CDR3 is TGTGCCAGCAGTTTCGACAGGCCCGGGGAAAGCTACACCTTC. The gene calls are TRBV27 and TRBJ1-2, with D possibly being TRBD1 (6 bases). CDR1 and CDR2 (germline): MNHEY, SMNVEV (reference sequence). The CDR3 extends over 14 amino acids. V was trimmed by 3 bases and J by 9 bases, leaving 17 bases between them.

The CDR3 loop is CATSRENSRGDTQYF. The CDR3 region has the DNA TGTGCCACCAGCAGAGAAAACAGTCGGGGGGATACGCAGTATTTT. This chain uses TRBV15 with TRBJ2-3; D is possibly TRBD2 (6 bases). The germline V gene encodes CDR1 LNHNV and CDR2 YYDKDF (reference sequence). Trimming pared 0 bases from V and 6 bases from J, leaving 13 bases between. The CDR3 totals 15 residues.

CDR3 residues: CASSLRLAESTDTQYF. The CDR3 DNA follows: TGTGCCAGCAGCCTAAGACTAGCGGAGAGCACAGATACGCAGTATTTT. The chain is built from TRBV5-4 and TRBJ2-3; 9 bases are shared with TRBD2. Germline CDR1 SGHNT, CDR2 YYREEE (reference sequence). The CDR3 totals 16 residues. J was trimmed by 0 bases and V by 4 bases; bases with no gene match: 6.

The chain has TRBV29-1 and TRBJ2-3; 9 bases line up with TRBD2. The CDR3 length is 13 residues. The V gene's germline CDR1 is SQVTM and CDR2 ANQGSEA. This CDR3 reads CTGRGGATDTQYF. The CDR3, as DNA: TGCACGGGGCGCGGGGGGGCCACAGATACGCAGTATTTT.

The rearrangement links TRBV9 to TRBJ2-3; D unclear. V lost 4 bases and J lost 6, with 18 bases in between. The CDR3 is 15 residues long. From germline, CDR1 is SGDLS and CDR2 YYNGEE. CDR3 in DNA: TGTGCCAGCAGCTTCCGGCCCACCCAAGGGGATACGCAGTATTTT. Its translation is CASSFRPTQGDTQYF.

The rearrangement joins TRBV14 to TRBJ2-2, with D unclear. The CDR3 extends over 13 amino acids. Per the germline V gene, CDR1 is SGHDN and CDR2 is FVKESK. Between the trimmed V and J ends, which lost 3 bases and 1 base, there was a span of 3 bases. In DNA form, the CDR3 reads TGTGCCAGCAGCCAGGGGAACACCGGGGAGCTGTTTTTT. Translating it yields CASSQGNTGELFF.

Note on this clone: Other DNA sequences within the sample encode an identical CDR3. The gene calls are TRBV30 and TRBJ2-5; D not resolved. V lost 2 bases to trimming and J lost 4 bases, with 5 bases between them. This CDR3 has 11 amino acids. Per germline, CDR1 GTSNPN and CDR2 SVGIG (reference sequence). The CDR3 nucleotides read TGTGCCTGGAGTCGTGGAGAGACCCAGTACTTC. It specifies CAWSRGETQYF.

This clone was recorded a few times. Within the sample, other DNA sequences also encode this same CDR3. The chain couples TRBV29-1 to TRBJ1-2; the match to TRBD1 covers 8 bases. The CDR3 totals 12 residues. J gave up 2 bases and V 4 bases, and 0 bases lay outside the gene matches. Per germline, CDR1 SQVTM and CDR2 ANQGSEA. The CDR3 DNA follows: TGCAGCGTTGCAGGGGGCAACTATGGCTACACCTTC. The encoded protein is CSVAGGNYGYTF.

This clone was seen a few times. The rearrangement uses TRBV30 and TRBJ1-1; the match to TRBD1 covers 8 bases. Unmatched junction bases numbered 5, after V lost 6 bases and J lost 2 bases. Germline CDR1 and CDR2: GTSNPN and SVGIG (reference sequence). The length of the CDR3 is 13 residues. The CDR3 here is CACKTGVNTEAFF. For the CDR3, the DNA is TGTGCCTGCAAGACAGGGGTAAACACTGAAGCTTTCTTT.

The chain carries TRBV11-3 and TRBJ2-2; D is perhaps TRBD2 (6 bases). From germline, CDR1 is SGHNT and CDR2 YENEEA. The CDR3 length is 13 residues. Trimming cost V 8 bases and J 2 bases, with 9 bases left between them. Written as DNA, the CDR3 is TGTGCCAGCGGAGGGGCAAACACCGGGGAGCTGTTTTTT. It codes for CASGGANTGELFF. Full variable domain (rest looked up from reference TRBV11-3 and TRBJ2-2): EAGVVQSPRYKIIEKKQPVAFWCNPISGHNTLYWYLQNLGQGPELLIRYENEEAVDDSQLPKDRFSAERLKGVDSTLKIQPAELGDSAVYLCASGGANTGELFFGEGSRLTVL.

CDR3 sequence reads: CSVEVSQNGPAFF. The CDR3 coding sequence is TGCAGCGTTGAAGTTTCACAGAATGGGCCGGCTTTCTTT. The chain carries TRBV29-1 and TRBJ1-1; no clear D gene. Germline CDR1 SQVTM, CDR2 ANQGSEA. The ends were cut back, 1 base at V and 11 bases at J, with 17 bases in the middle. The CDR3 length is 13 residues.

The chain carries TRBV5-1 and TRBJ2-3; D is unresolved. Trimming removed 0 bases at V and 4 bases at J, with 6 bases between. The CDR3 spans 13 residues. CDR1 is SGHRS, CDR2 YFSETQ, per germline. The CDR3 protein is CASSLAEADTQYF. The DNA for the CDR3 is TGCGCCAGCAGCTTGGCCGAGGCAGATACGCAGTATTTT.

The chain couples TRBV23-1 to TRBJ1-2; D is unclear. TRBV23-1 is an ORF for which the function is uncertain. The CDR3 totals 12 residues. V gave up 3 bases and J gave up 8 bases, with 10 bases separating them. For the CDR3, the DNA is TGCGCCAGCAGTCACCTATTCGCCGGCTACACCTTC. Protein product: CASSHLFAGYTF.

This clone was seen a few times. V gene TRBV2 combines with J gene TRBJ1-1; no clear D gene. This CDR3 spans 15 amino acids. Trimming left V 7 bases short and J 0 bases short, with 15 bases between. Germline V gives CDR1 SNHLY, CDR2 FYNNEI. DNA for the CDR3: TGTGCCAGCAACCCACAGCCCGGAGTGAACACTGAAGCTTTCTTT. The encoded protein is CASNPQPGVNTEAFF.

V is TRBV30 and J is TRBJ1-5, with 8 bases matching TRBD1. V lost 1 base, J lost 0 bases, and 5 bases stayed unmatched. Germline CDR1 GTSNPN, CDR2 SVGIG (reference sequence). This CDR3 comprises 16 residues. CDR3 in amino acids: CAWSAGQGHSNQPQHF. CDR3 nucleotides: TGTGCCTGGAGTGCCGGACAGGGCCATAGCAATCAGCCCCAGCATTTT.

The rearrangement uses TRBV18 and TRBJ2-4, with no clear D. Per germline, CDR1 KGHSH and CDR2 LQKENI. V lost 3 bases, J lost 8 bases, and 5 bases lay in between. This CDR3 is 11 amino acids long. The CDR3 spells CASSPGDIQYF. In nucleotides, the CDR3 is TGTGCCAGCTCACCTGGGGACATTCAGTACTTC.

A few counts support this clone. The V and J genes are TRBV30 and TRBJ2-3; D might be TRBD2 (5 bases). The CDR3 loop spans 14 amino acids. Germline values: CDR1 GTSNPN, CDR2 SVGIG (reference sequence). Trimming pared 2 bases from V and 1 base from J, leaving 10 bases between. CDR3 amino acids: CAWSTGSGTDTQYF. CDR3 DNA sequence: TGTGCCTGGAGTACGGGGAGCGGCACAGATACGCAGTATTTT.

This clone occurred a few times. The chain employs TRBV4-3 and TRBJ1-2; D remains ambiguous. Trimming left V 0 bases short and J 8 bases short, with 22 bases between. CDR3 length equals 17 residues. Germline loops: CDR1 LGHNA, CDR2 YSLEER. CDR3 sequence reads: CASSQDWREEGLAGYTF. The CDR3 DNA reads TGCGCCAGCAGCCAAGATTGGCGGGAGGAAGGCCTAGCCGGCTACACCTTC.

There are a few counts of this clone. The J gene is TRBJ2-7, the V gene TRBV7-2; D uncertain. The CDR3 length is 12 residues. Germline values: CDR1 SGHTA, CDR2 FQGNSA. Deletions cut 5 bases from V and 2 bases from J, with 7 bases between. The CDR3 region is CASSPGPYEQYF. CDR3 sequence (DNA): TGTGCCAGCAGCCCCGGGCCCTACGAGCAGTACTTC.

This clone was observed a handful of times. CDR3 region: CASSQLARDRVFTEAFF. The CDR3 nucleotides are TGCGCCAGCAGTCAATTGGCCCGGGACAGGGTTTTTACTGAAGCTTTCTTT. The rearrangement joins TRBV23-1 to TRBJ1-1, with 9 bases matching TRBD1. TRBV23-1 is filed as an ORF, its function uncertain. The CDR3 is 17 residues long. The V and J ends lost 1 base and 5 bases, in that order; junction bases with no gene match: 11.

This clone was seen a handful of times. This sequence joins TRBV15 and TRBJ2-2; tentatively, D is TRBD1 or TRBD2 (5 bases each). From germline, CDR1 is LNHNV and CDR2 YYDKDF (reference sequence). The CDR3 contains 14 residues. Trimming took 5 bases from V and 7 from J, leaving 14 bases between them. The CDR3 DNA is TGTGCCACCAGCCTACAGGCCGGGGACGGGGAGCTGTTTTTT. Protein sequence: CATSLQAGDGELFF.

A word on this clone: Distinct nucleotide sequences in the sample also encode this CDR3. The J gene is TRBJ2-1, the V gene TRBV7-9, with a tentative D call TRBD2 (5 bases). V was pared by 5 bases and J by 4 bases, with 6 bases between. The V gene's germline CDR1 is SEHNR and CDR2 FQNEAQ (reference sequence). This CDR3 is 12 amino acids long. This CDR3 reads CASSPGYNEQFF. The CDR3 DNA sequence: TGTGCCAGCAGCCCGGGGTACAATGAGCAGTTCTTC.